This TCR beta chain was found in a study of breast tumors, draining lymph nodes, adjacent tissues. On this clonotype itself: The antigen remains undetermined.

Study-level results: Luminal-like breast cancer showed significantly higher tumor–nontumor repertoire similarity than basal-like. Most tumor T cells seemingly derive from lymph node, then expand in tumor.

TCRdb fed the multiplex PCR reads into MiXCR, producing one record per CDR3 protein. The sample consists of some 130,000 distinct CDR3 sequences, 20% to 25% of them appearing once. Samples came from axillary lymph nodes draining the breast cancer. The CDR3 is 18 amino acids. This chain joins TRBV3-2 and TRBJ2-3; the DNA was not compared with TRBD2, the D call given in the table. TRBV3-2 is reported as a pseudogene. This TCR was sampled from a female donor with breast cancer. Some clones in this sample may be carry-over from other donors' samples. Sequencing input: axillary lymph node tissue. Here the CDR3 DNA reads TGTGCCAGCAGCCAAGAAAACGAATTGGAGGACTTCACAGATACGCAGTATTTT. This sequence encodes CASSQENELEDFTDTQYF.